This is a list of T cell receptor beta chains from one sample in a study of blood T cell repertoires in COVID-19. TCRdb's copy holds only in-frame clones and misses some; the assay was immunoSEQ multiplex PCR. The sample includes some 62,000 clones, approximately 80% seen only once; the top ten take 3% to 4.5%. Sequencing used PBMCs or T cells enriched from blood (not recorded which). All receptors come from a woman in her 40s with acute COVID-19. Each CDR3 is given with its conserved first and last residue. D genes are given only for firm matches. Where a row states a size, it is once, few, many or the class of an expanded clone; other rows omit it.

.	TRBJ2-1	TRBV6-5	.	CASSYRTANEQFF	TGTGCCAGCAGTTACCGGACAGCCAATGAGCAGTTCTTC
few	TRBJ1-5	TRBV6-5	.	CATKVPGSNQPQHF	TGTGCCACCAAAGTTCCAGGGTCCAATCAGCCCCAGCATTTT
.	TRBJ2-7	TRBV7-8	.	CASSLSSSEQYF	TGTGCCAGCAGCTTATCCTCGTCCGAGCAGTACTTC
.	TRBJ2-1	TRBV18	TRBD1	CASSLGQGLVNEQFF	TGTGCCAGCTCACTAGGACAGGGCCTGGTCAATGAGCAGTTCTTC
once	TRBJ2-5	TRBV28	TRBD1	CASRPGGQETQYF	TGTGCCAGCAGACCAGGGGGCCAAGAGACCCAGTACTTC
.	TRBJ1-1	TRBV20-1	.	CSVRLDTEAFF	TGCAGTGTTCGACTCGACACTGAAGCTTTCTTT
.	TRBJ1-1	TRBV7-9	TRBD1	CASSSPRDRSNTEAFF	TGTGCCAGCAGCTCCCCCCGGGACAGGTCGAACACTGAAGCTTTCTTT
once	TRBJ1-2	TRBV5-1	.	CASSPGRVVANYGYTF	TGCGCCAGCAGCCCCGGGAGGGTAGTTGCTAACTATGGCTACACCTTC
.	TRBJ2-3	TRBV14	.	CASSPGYRSSTDTQYF	TGTGCCAGCAGCCCCGGGTACCGCTCTAGCACAGATACGCAGTATTTT
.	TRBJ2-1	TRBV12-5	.	CASEHPVNNEQFF	TGTGCTAGTGAACACCCCGTAAACAATGAGCAGTTCTTC
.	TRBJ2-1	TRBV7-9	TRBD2	CASSTIAGVENEQFF	TGTGCCAGCAGCACTATTGCGGGGGTCGAGAATGAGCAGTTCTTC
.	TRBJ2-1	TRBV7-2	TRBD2	CASSFYGLAGSTGNEQFF	TGTGCCAGCAGCTTCTACGGACTAGCGGGGTCTACAGGCAATGAGCAGTTCTTC
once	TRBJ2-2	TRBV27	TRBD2	CASSLYLAGGPVTGELFF	TGTGCCAGCAGTTTATATCTAGCGGGAGGGCCAGTCACCGGGGAGCTGTTTTTT
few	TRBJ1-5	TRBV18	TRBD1	CASSGTGNQPQHF	TGTGCCAGCTCAGGGACAGGGAATCAGCCCCAGCATTTT
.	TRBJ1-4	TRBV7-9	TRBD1	CASSPSRQGPNEKLFF	TGTGCCAGCAGCCCCTCCCGACAGGGCCCTAATGAAAAACTGTTTTTT
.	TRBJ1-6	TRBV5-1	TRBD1	CASSRSQGGYNSPLHF	TGCGCCAGCAGTCGCTCGCAGGGGGGCTATAATTCACCCCTCCACTTT
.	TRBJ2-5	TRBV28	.	CASSQGGQETQYF	TGTGCCAGCAGCCAAGGGGGTCAAGAGACCCAGTACTTC
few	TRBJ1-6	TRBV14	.	CASSGNDRLLSPLHF	TGTGCCAGCAGCGGTAATGACAGGCTCCTTTCACCCCTCCACTTT
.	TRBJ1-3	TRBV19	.	CASSIGRGLQLSSGNTIYF	TGTGCCAGTAGTATCGGCAGGGGCCTCCAGTTAAGCTCTGGAAACACCATATATTTT
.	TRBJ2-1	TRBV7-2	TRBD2	CASSLFGGRNNEQFF	TGTGCCAGCAGCTTATTCGGCGGGAGGAACAATGAGCAGTTCTTC
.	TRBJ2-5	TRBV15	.	CATSRDLIVGQTQYF	TGTGCCACCAGCAGAGATCTGATCGTGGGGCAGACCCAGTACTTC
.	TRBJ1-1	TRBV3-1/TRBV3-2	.	CASSQVPGGTEAFF	TGTGCCAGCAGCCAAGTCCCGGGTGGGACTGAAGCTTTCTTT
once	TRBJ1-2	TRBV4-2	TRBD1	CASSQGGQGNYGYTF	TGTGCCAGCAGCCAAGGGGGACAGGGGAACTATGGCTACACCTTC
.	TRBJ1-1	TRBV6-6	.	CASGRGLLTEAFF	TGTGCCAGCGGGCGGGGGCTCTTAACTGAAGCTTTCTTT
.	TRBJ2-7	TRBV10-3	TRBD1	CAISATGTGASYEQYF	TGTGCCATCAGTGCGACCGGGACAGGGGCCTCCTACGAGCAGTACTTC
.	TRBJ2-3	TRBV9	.	CASSPKLRLNSDTQYF	TGTGCCAGCAGCCCAAAACTAAGACTGAACTCAGATACGCAGTATTTT
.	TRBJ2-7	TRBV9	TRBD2	CASSPRTIGGAYEQYF	TGTGCCAGCAGCCCCAGGACGATCGGGGGGGCCTACGAGCAGTACTTC
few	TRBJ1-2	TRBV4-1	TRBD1	CASSLAGTGDYGYTF	TGCGCCAGCAGCCTCGCCGGGACAGGGGACTATGGCTACACCTTC
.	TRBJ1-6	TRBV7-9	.	CASSAGTPRLSPLHF	TGTGCCAGCAGCGCTGGGACTCCCCGACTTTCACCCCTCCACTTT
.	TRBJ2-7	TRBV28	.	CASSSPREQYF	TGTGCCAGCAGTTCGCCCCGGGAGCAGTACTTC
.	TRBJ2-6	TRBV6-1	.	CASREDSAGANVLTF	TGTGCCAGCAGGGAAGACAGTGCCGGGGCCAACGTCCTGACTTTC
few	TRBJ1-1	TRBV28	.	CASSRGGAMVGAFF	TGTGCCAGCAGTCGGGGGGGGGCTATGGTAGGAGCTTTCTTT
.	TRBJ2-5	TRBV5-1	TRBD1	CASSLGTGGRETQYF	TGCGCCAGCAGCCTCGGGACAGGGGGCCGAGAGACCCAGTACTTC
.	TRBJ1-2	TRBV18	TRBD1	CASREGSRGPYGYTF	TGTGCCAGCCGAGAGGGAAGCAGGGGGCCTTATGGCTACACCTTC
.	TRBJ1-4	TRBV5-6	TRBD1	CASSLADRELFF	TGTGCCAGCAGCTTGGCTGACAGGGAACTGTTTTTT
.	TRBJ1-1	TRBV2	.	CASRRGPGLDEAFF	TGTGCCAGCAGACGTGGCCCAGGGTTGGATGAAGCTTTCTTT
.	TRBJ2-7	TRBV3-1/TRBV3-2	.	CASSPLETYEQYF	TGTGCCAGCAGCCCCCTCGAGACATACGAGCAGTACTTC
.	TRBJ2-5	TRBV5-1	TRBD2	CASSPRGGPSGGTQYF	TGCGCCAGCAGCCCGCGGGGGGGCCCGTCCGGGGGGACCCAGTACTTC
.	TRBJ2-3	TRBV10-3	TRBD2	CAIQQGLARTDTQYF	TGTGCCATCCAGCAGGGACTAGCGAGAACAGATACGCAGTATTTT
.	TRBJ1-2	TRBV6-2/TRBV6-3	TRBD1	CASSLDGDSSYGYTF	TGTGCCAGCAGCTTAGACGGGGACAGCTCCTATGGCTACACCTTC
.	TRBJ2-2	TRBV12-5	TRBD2	CASGLVPAGVGTGELFF	TGTGCTAGTGGTTTGGTCCCAGCGGGGGTTGGAACCGGGGAGCTGTTTTTT
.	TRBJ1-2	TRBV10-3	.	CAISESTVYGYTF	TGTGCCATCAGTGAGTCGACAGTATATGGCTACACCTTC
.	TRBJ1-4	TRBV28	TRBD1	CASSLSGGDEKLFF	TGTGCCAGCAGTCTTTCAGGGGGTGATGAAAAACTGTTTTTT
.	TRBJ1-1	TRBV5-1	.	CASSLAPNTQGGTEAFF	TGCGCCAGCAGCTTGGCCCCCAATACACAGGGTGGCACTGAAGCTTTCTTT
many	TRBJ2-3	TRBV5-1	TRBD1	CASSPDYRGDTQYF	TGCGCCAGCAGCCCGGACTACAGGGGGGATACGCAGTATTTT